This T cell receptor (beta chain) was identified in a study of blood T cell repertoires in COVID-19 (dated by TCRdb to 2018 to 2021). Regarding the study in general: Collaborator samples came from the United States, Italy and Spain and covered acute and convalescent phases of COVID-19. The material from the prospective study consisted of cDNA or gDNA derived from T cells, B-cell-depleted T cells, or PBMCs. The dataset comprised deeply sampled blood TCRbeta repertoires from subjects exposed to, actively infected with, or recovered from COVID-19. The repertoires were released in a freely available public database intended as a resource for research on the immune response to SARS-CoV-2. Samples were obtained from the ongoing ImmuneRACE study (first 160 participants) and from 1,254 subjects provided by 6 global collaborators. A de-identified subject ID, COVID-19 status, age in years and sex were almost always included in the sample metadata. Where HLA class I and class II types were available, the types were taken from metadata supplied by the sample provider, not from assay-based typing. Here is what the overall study found, with its caveats: Clinical and demographic metadata were provided uncurated, with the amount varying by source and participant.

With respect to this clone: Its antigen is currently not known. Per-base qualities were not stored, and no clone one base away is much larger.

TCRbeta CDR3 regions were amplified from genomic DNA by means of the immunoSEQ Assay, a bias-controlled multiplex PCR. The source study handled its data this way. The number of nucleated cells in each sample was estimated from the amplification of reference gene primers within the assay. Sequence reads were collapsed and filtered to measure the absolute abundance of every unique TCRbeta CDR3 rearrangement. Productive Simpson clonality was computed per sample as the square root of Simpson's diversity index over productive rearrangements. What TCRdb holds here is the immuneACCESS table cut down to in-frame rearrangements. Part of the clones is not present; checked against another copy, under half of the missing clones reflect an unresolved V gene, and the others are unexplained. V, J and clone size were drawn from that table, and D and trimming were deduced from the DNA. The table for this sample lists 130,000 to 150,000 clones; 80% of them were counted only once. The ten largest clones add up to approximately 3.5% of the sample.

Samples from volunteer blood donors who had recovered from COVID-19 were contributed by a second Seattle source. Each collaborating institution followed its own protocols to collect whole blood in K2EDTA tubes. For TCRbeta analysis, collaborator samples were shipped as frozen whole blood, as isolated PBMCs, or as DNA extracted from either sample type. Trimmed from V: 5 bases; trimmed from J: 7 bases; junction bases lacking a gene match: 6. From the cysteine up to the phenylalanine, the CDR3 has a length of 13 residues. CDR3 DNA is the only sequence kept; it has 39 bases, read in frame from the first base. Taken from the germline V gene, the CDR1 and CDR2 loops are SQVTM and ANQGSEA.

This clonotype was obtained from a man aged 65 to 85 who had recovered from COVID-19. The sequence links TRBV29-1 to TRBJ1-4, and TRBD1 matches 8 of the central bases. Sequencing was carried out using peripheral blood. The DNA sequence follows: TGCAGCGTTATAGACAGGGGAGGTGAAAAACTGTTTTTT. Its protein reads: CSVIDRGGEKLFF.